This TCR beta chain was sequenced during a study of blood T cell repertoires in COVID-19. Study-wide context: T cells, B-cell-depleted T cells, or PBMCs supplied cDNA or gDNA.

This clone was observed once. Germline V gene data show CDR1 as SGHAT and CDR2 as FQDESV (reference sequence). V lost 5 bases and J 0 bases, leaving 13 bases between the germline ends. The CDR3 length is 15 residues. One Seattle source followed patients from active infection through their disease course. Clones were read by immunoSEQ multiplex PCR, and TCRdb kept only the in-frame ones, dropping some. The data hold a few hundred thousand clones, with 88% observed a single time. The V and J genes are TRBV11-1 and TRBJ1-2; D call uncertain. The material sequenced was peripheral blood. This clonotype was obtained from a woman aged 25 to 39 with COVID-19, enrolled during active disease. CDR3 in amino acids: CASSPREGANYGYTF. DNA for the CDR3: TGTGCCAGCAGCCCCCGGGAGGGAGCTAACTATGGCTACACCTTC.